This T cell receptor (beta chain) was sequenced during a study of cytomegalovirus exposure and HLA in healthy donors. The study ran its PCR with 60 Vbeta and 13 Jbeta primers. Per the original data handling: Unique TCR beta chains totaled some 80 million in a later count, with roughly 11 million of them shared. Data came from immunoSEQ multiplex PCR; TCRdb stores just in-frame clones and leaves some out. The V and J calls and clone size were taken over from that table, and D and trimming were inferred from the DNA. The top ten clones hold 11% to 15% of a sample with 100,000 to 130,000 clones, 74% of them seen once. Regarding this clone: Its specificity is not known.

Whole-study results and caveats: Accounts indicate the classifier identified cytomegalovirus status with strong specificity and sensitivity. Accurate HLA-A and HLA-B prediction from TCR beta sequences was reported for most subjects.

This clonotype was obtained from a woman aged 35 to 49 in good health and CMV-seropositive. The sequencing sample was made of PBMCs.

Here the CDR3 DNA reads TGTGCCAGCAGACATATCGGCCCCAGGGTAGGGCAGAATCAGCCCCAGCATTTT. Residues: CASRHIGPRVGQNQPQHF. This rearrangement joins TRBV27 to TRBJ1-5, with D possibly TRBD1 on 5 matching bases. V was clipped by 6 bases and J by 4 bases, with 25 bases between them. The CDR3 consists of 18 residues. The germline V gene has CDR1 MNHEY and CDR2 SMNVEV (reference sequence).